Listed below are T cell receptor beta chains from one sample, sequenced in a study of graft-versus-host responses after intestinal transplantation. Measured with immunoSEQ multiplex PCR; TCRdb has only the in-frame clones, and not every one. The sample contains about 77,000 clones, roughly 90% of which appear only once. The specimen comprised PBMCs, sampled 98 days after intestinal transplantation. These receptor sequences come from a human patient who received an intestinal transplant, so some T cells may come from the graft donor. The CDR3 runs from the conserved cysteine through the conserved F or W. The order of the fields is J gene, clone size, V gene, D gene, CDR3 protein, CDR3 DNA. The D gene is left open where the match is weak. Rows give clone size only sometimes, using once, few, many, or a class for an expanded clone.

TRBJ2-3,-,TRBV10-3,-,CAISDGGTDTQYF,TGTGCCATCAGTGATGGGGGGACAGATACGCAGTATTTT
TRBJ2-7,-,TRBV11-3,-,CASSPSGTSSYEQYF,TGTGCCAGCAGCCCCTCAGGAACGAGCTCCTACGAGCAGTACTTC
TRBJ2-1,few,TRBV7-2,TRBD2,CASSLGLAGAPLYNEQFF,TGTGCCAGCAGCTTAGGGCTAGCGGGAGCCCCTTTATACAATGAGCAGTTCTTC
TRBJ2-1,-,TRBV28,-,CASSQVPKGQFF,TGTGCCAGCAGTCAGGTTCCTAAAGGGCAGTTCTTC
TRBJ2-5,-,TRBV21-1,-,CASSKEGEETQYF,TGTGCCAGCAGCAAAGAGGGGGAGGAGACCCAGTACTTC
TRBJ1-1,-,TRBV5-1,-,CASSLWGHTLPNTEAFF,TGCGCCAGCAGCTTGTGGGGTCACACCCTGCCGAACACTGAAGCTTTCTTT
TRBJ1-5,once,TRBV11-3,-,CASSLAVSNQHF,TGTGCCAGCAGCTTAGCAGTGTCTAACCAGCATTTT
TRBJ2-3,-,TRBV5-1,-,CASSRVAHSTDTQYF,TGCGCCAGCAGCCGAGTAGCGCATAGCACAGATACGCAGTATTTT
TRBJ1-2,-,TRBV5-4,TRBD1,CASSWTGINYGYTF,TGTGCCAGCAGCTGGACAGGCATTAACTATGGCTACACCTTC
TRBJ2-5,-,TRBV2,-,CASNRNRQETQYF,TGTGCCAGCAATCGAAACAGACAAGAGACCCAGTACTTC
TRBJ2-7,once,TRBV6-1,TRBD2,CASSGVAGGPYEQYF,TGTGCCAGCAGTGGGGTAGCGGGAGGGCCCTACGAGCAGTACTTC
TRBJ2-7,-,TRBV5-5,-,CASSQNYEQYF,TGTGCCAGCAGCCAGAACTACGAGCAGTACTTC
TRBJ2-7,-,TRBV4-1,TRBD2,CASSRGLAEVSSYEQYF,TGCGCCAGCAGCCGCGGACTAGCGGAAGTGAGCTCCTACGAGCAGTACTTC
TRBJ2-3,few,TRBV6-1,TRBD2,CASSARLAGGPTDTQYF,TGTGCCAGCAGTGCGAGACTAGCGGGGGGCCCCACAGATACGCAGTATTTT
TRBJ1-1,-,TRBV6-5,TRBD1,CASRNRGNTEAFF,TGTGCCAGCAGAAACAGGGGGAACACTGAAGCTTTCTTT
TRBJ2-1,once,TRBV6-1,-,CASREREFLDNEQFF,TGTGCCAGCAGAGAGAGGGAATTCCTCGACAATGAGCAGTTCTTC
TRBJ2-7,-,TRBV18,TRBD2,CASSPLSGGVTEQYF,TGTGCCAGCTCACCACTCAGCGGGGGAGTTACCGAGCAGTACTTC
TRBJ2-3,once,TRBV19,TRBD2,CASSIGGTSGASSTDTQYF,TGTGCCAGTAGTATAGGAGGGACTAGCGGGGCCTCTAGCACAGATACGCAGTATTTT
TRBJ1-2,-,TRBV6-5,TRBD1,CASSYRQGARGYTF,TGTGCCAGCAGTTATCGGCAGGGGGCGCGGGGCTACACCTTC
TRBJ2-2,-,TRBV13,-,CASSFSGELFF,TGTGCCAGCAGCTTTTCCGGGGAGCTGTTTTTT
TRBJ2-3,-,TRBV5-1,-,CASSFHPSTDTQYF,TGCGCCAGCAGCTTCCATCCTAGCACAGATACGCAGTATTTT
TRBJ2-3,-,TRBV6-4,TRBD1,CASSDGTGADTQYF,TGTGCCAGCAGTGACGGGACAGGGGCAGATACGCAGTATTTT
TRBJ2-3,-,TRBV5-1,-,CASSPGLTTDTQYF,TGCGCCAGCAGCCCGGGACTGACCACAGATACGCAGTATTTT
TRBJ2-5,-,TRBV5-4,-,CASSLAPETQYF,TGTGCCAGCAGCCTAGCCCCAGAGACCCAGTACTTC
TRBJ2-6,-,TRBV6-4,-,CASSDSRSAGANVLTF,TGTGCCAGCAGTGACTCTCGCTCGGCTGGGGCCAACGTCCTGACTTTC
TRBJ2-3,-,TRBV29-1,-,CSAAIAATTDTQYF,TGCAGCGCCGCCATCGCGGCCACCACAGATACGCAGTATTTT
TRBJ2-1,-,TRBV28,-,CASSLGGGGHNEQFF,TGTGCCAGCAGTTTAGGTGGGGGAGGACACAATGAGCAGTTCTTC
TRBJ2-1,-,TRBV2,-,CASKKNYNEQFF,TGTGCCAGCAAAAAGAACTACAATGAGCAGTTCTTC
TRBJ2-1,-,TRBV27,-,CASSLAGSNEQFF,TGTGCCAGCAGTTTAGCGGGTTCCAATGAGCAGTTCTTC
TRBJ2-5,once,TRBV6-1,-,CASREKSAPGRETQYF,TGTGCCAGCAGGGAAAAGTCAGCTCCGGGACGAGAGACCCAGTACTTC
TRBJ2-3,-,TRBV9,TRBD2,CASSVEGGLAGETDTQYF,TGTGCCAGCAGCGTAGAAGGAGGACTAGCGGGAGAGACAGATACGCAGTATTTT
TRBJ2-3,-,TRBV19,TRBD2,CASSQRLAGASTDTQYF,TGTGCCAGTAGTCAGAGACTAGCGGGAGCTAGCACAGATACGCAGTATTTT
TRBJ1-5,few,TRBV6-6,-,CASCHGGEPQHF,TGTGCCAGTTGTCACGGGGGGGAGCCCCAGCATTTT
TRBJ2-5,-,TRBV7-9,-,CASSLTLGGQETQYF,TGTGCCAGCAGCTTAACCCTTGGCGGACAAGAGACCCAGTACTTC
TRBJ2-1,-,TRBV5-7,TRBD2,CASSFRSLAGGPGNEQFF,TGTGCCAGCAGCTTTAGATCACTAGCGGGAGGGCCGGGCAATGAGCAGTTCTTC
TRBJ2-3,-,TRBV7-8,-,CASSKDRPSTDTQYF,TGTGCCAGCAGCAAGGACAGACCTTCCACAGATACGCAGTATTTT
TRBJ1-1,-,TRBV2,-,CASTENLNTEAFF,TGTGCCAGCACCGAAAACTTGAACACTGAAGCTTTCTTT
TRBJ1-6,-,TRBV7-9,-,CASSLEAGFSSYNSPLHF,TGTGCCAGCAGCTTGGAGGCAGGTTTTAGCTCCTATAATTCACCCCTCCACTTT
TRBJ1-6,-,TRBV6-4,-,CAIYFRGASYNSPLHF,TGTGCCATCTACTTTAGAGGAGCGTCCTATAATTCACCCCTCCACTTT
TRBJ1-2,-,TRBV2,-,CASSDSGRRGYGYTF,TGTGCCAGCAGCGACTCAGGGAGAAGGGGCTATGGCTACACCTTC
TRBJ1-2,-,TRBV4-1,-,CASSPIHGRTVGYTF,TGCGCCAGCAGCCCCATCCACGGGCGGACCGTTGGCTACACCTTC
TRBJ2-5,-,TRBV11-3,-,CASSLAETQYF,TGTGCCAGCAGCTTAGCTGAGACCCAGTACTTC
TRBJ2-1,-,TRBV30,-,CAWSEADEQFF,TGTGCCTGGAGCGAGGCGGATGAGCAGTTCTTC
TRBJ2-1,-,TRBV11-2,-,CASSLGLNNEQFF,TGTGCCAGCAGCTTAGGACTAAACAATGAGCAGTTCTTC